A selection of T cell receptor beta chains follows, all from one sample in a study of T cells after yellow fever vaccination. One entry per CDR3 protein results from TCRdb running MiXCR on the 5' RACE reads. Found here are 280,000 or so distinct CDR3 sequences, roughly 8.7% of them singletons; the top ten hold about 3.7%. The input for sequencing was CD4+ T cells sorted from PBMCs, taken 5 days after the yellow fever booster vaccination. These receptors came from a man aged 18 to 35 who received the YFV17D yellow fever vaccine. CDR3s include the opening cysteine and the closing phenylalanine or tryptophan. A D gene is named only where the DNA matches it firmly. Rows may omit the clone size; those that give it use once, few, many or a size class.

V gene	clone size	D gene	J gene	CDR3 DNA	CDR3 protein
TRBV5-6	once	TRBD1	TRBJ1-3	TGTGCCAGCAGCTTGAAGACAGGGGCCTCTGGAAACACCATATATTTT	CASSLKTGASGNTIYF
TRBV9	-	-	TRBJ2-7	TGTGCCAGCAGCCCTCGGGGGGACACCTCAGGCGGCGAGCAGTACTTC	CASSPRGDTSGGEQYF
TRBV10-3	many	TRBD1	TRBJ1-1	TGTGCCATCAGCCCTAATCCGGGACAGCTTCGGAACACTGAAGCTTTCTTT	CAISPNPGQLRNTEAFF
TRBV7-9	many	-	TRBJ2-1	TGTGCCAGCAGCTTAGCCGGGACGCATGAGCAGTTCTTC	CASSLAGTHEQFF
TRBV4-3	many	-	TRBJ1-6	TGCGCCAGCAGCCAAGATCGGCCGGTTGGCTCCTATAATTCACCCCTCCACTTT	CASSQDRPVGSYNSPLHF
TRBV12-3/TRBV12-4	many	TRBD2	TRBJ2-5	TGTGCCAGCAGACGACGACTAGCGGGGGGTCTTGAGACCCAGTACTTC	CASRRRLAGGLETQYF
TRBV27	many	-	TRBJ2-7	TGTGCCAGCAGACCCGGTTATTATGGACAGCAGTACTTC	CASRPGYYGQQYF
TRBV7-2	many	-	TRBJ1-4	TGTGCCAGCAGCTCCCGAGCTGCAACTAATGAAAAACTGTTTTTT	CASSSRAATNEKLFF
TRBV7-3	many	TRBD2	TRBJ2-1	TGTGCCAGCAGCACCACTAGCGGGGGGGCAAATGAGCAGTTCTTC	CASSTTSGGANEQFF
TRBV3-1	many	-	TRBJ2-5	TGTGCCAGCAGCCTCCTTGGGGGTGGGGGGCTCCAAGAGACCCAGTACTTC	CASSLLGGGGLQETQYF
TRBV20-1	few	-	TRBJ1-2	TGCAGAGGGACGGACACTAACTATGGCTACACCTTC	CRGTDTNYGYTF
TRBV12-3/TRBV12-4	-	-	TRBJ2-2	TGTGCCAGCAGGACGGACAGAAACACCGGGGAGCTGTTTTTT	CASRTDRNTGELFF
TRBV12-3/TRBV12-4	-	TRBD1	TRBJ2-7	TGTGCCAGCAGTTTAGTAGAGGGGGCGAGCTACGAGCAGTACTTC	CASSLVEGASYEQYF
TRBV6-6	few	-	TRBJ1-3	TGTGCCAGCGCCCAGGGCTACGAGGGAAACACCATATATTTT	CASAQGYEGNTIYF
TRBV11-1	-	-	TRBJ1-4	TGTGCCAGCAGCCCCGGACAGATGAATGAAAAACTGTTTTTT	CASSPGQMNEKLFF
TRBV28	-	-	TRBJ2-3	TGTGCCAGCCGCCTTCCTGGGGGTAGAGATACGCAGTATTTT	CASRLPGGRDTQYF
TRBV4-1	few	TRBD2	TRBJ2-5	TGCGCCAGCAGCCAAGGTCCCTCTAGCGGGGGGGGGACCCAGTACTTC	CASSQGPSSGGGTQYF
TRBV20-1	-	-	TRBJ1-1	TGCAGTGCTAGTTGGGCCGGGAGGAACACTGAAGCTTTCTTT	CSASWAGRNTEAFF
TRBV15	-	-	TRBJ1-6	TGTGCCACCAGCAGAGATGCGCGTAATTCACCCCTCCACTTT	CATSRDARNSPLHF
TRBV4-3	-	-	TRBJ1-6	TGCGCCAGCAGCCAAGAAGGACCGGTGGGGACCTATAATTCACCCCTCCACTTT	CASSQEGPVGTYNSPLHF
TRBV5-4	many	TRBD2	TRBJ2-1	TGTGCCAGCAGCTTTACGGGGGGCAATGAGCAGTTCTTC	CASSFTGGNEQFF
TRBV4-3	many	-	TRBJ1-4	TGCGCCAGCAGCCAGGTACTCAACCTACAGAGGGAAAAACTGTTTTTT	CASSQVLNLQREKLFF
TRBV28	-	-	TRBJ1-4	TGTGCCAGCAGATCACAGGGTGTGACTAATGAAAAACTGTTTTTT	CASRSQGVTNEKLFF
TRBV6-6	-	-	TRBJ1-5	TGTGCCAGCAGTTACCCCCGATGGGGAAATCAGCCCCAGCATTTT	CASSYPRWGNQPQHF
TRBV5-5	-	-	TRBJ1-1	TGTGCCAGCAGCTTGGAAGGGTTGAGGACTGAAGCTTTCTTT	CASSLEGLRTEAFF
TRBV4-1	many	-	TRBJ1-1	TGCGCCAGCAGCCAAAGGGCCCTGAACACTGAAGCTTTCTTT	CASSQRALNTEAFF
TRBV5-1	-	-	TRBJ2-5	TGCGCCAGTGGGGTTGGGGAGACCCAGTACTTC	CASGVGETQYF
TRBV12-3/TRBV12-4	many	-	TRBJ1-2	TGTGCCAGCACCCTAGGGATTATCTATGGCTACACCTTC	CASTLGIIYGYTF
TRBV28	many	TRBD2	TRBJ2-3	TGTGCCAGCAGACCCCTAGCGGGGGTGGCAGATACGCAGTATTTT	CASRPLAGVADTQYF